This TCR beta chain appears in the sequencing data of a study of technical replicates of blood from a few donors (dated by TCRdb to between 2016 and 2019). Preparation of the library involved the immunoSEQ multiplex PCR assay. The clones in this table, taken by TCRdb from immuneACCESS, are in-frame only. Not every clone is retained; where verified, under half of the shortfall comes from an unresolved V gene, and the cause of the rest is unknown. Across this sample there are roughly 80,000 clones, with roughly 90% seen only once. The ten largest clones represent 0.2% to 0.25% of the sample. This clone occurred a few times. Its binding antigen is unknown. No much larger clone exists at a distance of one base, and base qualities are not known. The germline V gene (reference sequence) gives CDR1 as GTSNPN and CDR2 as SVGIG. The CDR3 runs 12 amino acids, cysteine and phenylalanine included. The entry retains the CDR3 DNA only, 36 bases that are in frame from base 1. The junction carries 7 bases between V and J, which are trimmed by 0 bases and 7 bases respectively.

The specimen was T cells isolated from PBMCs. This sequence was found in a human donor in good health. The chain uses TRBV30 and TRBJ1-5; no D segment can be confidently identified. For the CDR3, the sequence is CAWSVSRQPQHF. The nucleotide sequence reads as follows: TGTGCCTGGAGTGTATCCAGACAGCCCCAGCATTTT.